This is a list of T cell receptor beta chains from one sample in a study of blood T cell repertoires in COVID-19. The repertoire was sequenced with immunoSEQ multiplex PCR; TCRdb's copy has only in-frame clones and lacks some. This table holds hundreds of thousands of clones, 87% found once. Sequencing used peripheral blood. The receptors were gathered from a woman aged 45-65 years with COVID-19, enrolled during active disease. Each CDR3 is given with its conserved first and last residue. Fields, in order: clone size, D gene, V gene, J gene, CDR3 DNA, CDR3 protein. D genes are given only for firm matches. Clone size appears in some rows only: once, few, many, or a class for an expanded clone.

NA	NA	TRBV4-1	TRBJ2-7	TGCGCCAGCAGCCAAGATCCAGGCGACAGCTCCTACGAGCAGTACTTC	CASSQDPGDSSYEQYF
NA	TRBD2	TRBV7-8	TRBJ2-5	TGTGCCAGCAGCTTAAAGGGTTTAGCGGGGTTCCAAGAGACCCAGTACTTC	CASSLKGLAGFQETQYF
NA	NA	TRBV2	TRBJ1-1	TGTGCCAGCAGACCTACCGGGACACAACCCAGTGAAGCTTTCTTT	CASRPTGTQPSEAFF
NA	NA	TRBV5-5	TRBJ2-7	TGTGCCAGCAGCTTGGGGACTATGGGGAGAGATGAGCAGTACTTC	CASSLGTMGRDEQYF
NA	TRBD2	TRBV19	TRBJ2-3	TGTGCCAGTAGTACTGAACGGACTAGCGGGAGTTTGGATACGCAGTATTTT	CASSTERTSGSLDTQYF
NA	NA	TRBV21-1	TRBJ1-4	TGTGCCAGCAGCAGCAGGGGAGGGAATGAAAAACTGTTTTTT	CASSSRGGNEKLFF
once	NA	TRBV11-2	TRBJ2-7	TGTGCCAGCAGCCCCGCGCAGGGTTCGGACGAGCAGTACTTC	CASSPAQGSDEQYF
NA	TRBD1	TRBV3-1/TRBV3-2	TRBJ2-3	TGTGCCAGCAGCCGGGTTTGGACAGGGAGCGCAGATACGCAGTATTTT	CASSRVWTGSADTQYF
NA	NA	TRBV30	TRBJ2-2	TGTGCCTGGAGTGTGGGACACAACACCGGGGAGCTGTTTTTT	CAWSVGHNTGELFF
NA	NA	TRBV6-2/TRBV6-3	TRBJ1-2	TGTGCCAGCAGTTACGTTGCAGGCCGGGGAGCTTATGGCTACACCTTC	CASSYVAGRGAYGYTF
NA	NA	TRBV7-9	TRBJ2-7	TGTGCCAGCAGCGCGGGACTCCCTTTAGAGCAGTACTTC	CASSAGLPLEQYF
NA	TRBD1	TRBV10-3	TRBJ1-3	TGTGCCATCAGTCAGGGGGCGCAGGGAAACACCATATATTTT	CAISQGAQGNTIYF
NA	TRBD1	TRBV6-5	TRBJ1-2	TGTGCCAGCAGGAACTCGGGACAGGGGCTCTATGGCTACACCTTC	CASRNSGQGLYGYTF
NA	TRBD1	TRBV5-1	TRBJ1-2	TGCGCCAGCAGTTCCGGGACAGCCTTAGTGGGCTACACCTTC	CASSSGTALVGYTF
NA	NA	TRBV3-1/TRBV3-2	TRBJ2-1	TGTGCCAGCAGCCAAGTGTCAGGGGTTCAGTTCTTC	CASSQVSGVQFF
few	TRBD1	TRBV15	TRBJ2-1	TGTGCCACCAGCAGAGGCGGGACAGGGTTGAATGAGCAGTTCTTC	CATSRGGTGLNEQFF
NA	NA	TRBV5-1	TRBJ2-7	TGCGCCAGCAGCTTGCATGCGGCGTCCTACGAGCAGTACTTC	CASSLHAASYEQYF
NA	NA	TRBV4-3	TRBJ2-1	TGCGCCAGCAGCCAAGAGCGGGAATCCAATGAGCAGTTCTTC	CASSQERESNEQFF
NA	TRBD1	TRBV6-6	TRBJ1-1	TGTGCCAGCAGCTCGGGACAGGGTTTAGAAGCTTTCTTT	CASSSGQGLEAFF
NA	NA	TRBV2	TRBJ1-2	TGTGCCAGCAGTGAGAGTGGCTACACCTTC	CASSESGYTF
once	NA	TRBV27	TRBJ2-7	TGTGCCAGCAGTTTATTACCGGGAGAGGACTACGAGCAGTACTTC	CASSLLPGEDYEQYF
NA	NA	TRBV4-1	TRBJ2-2	TGCGCCAGCAGCCAAAGTAGCGGTGTCACCGGGGAGCTGTTTTTT	CASSQSSGVTGELFF
NA	TRBD2	TRBV6-4	TRBJ2-3	TGTGCCAGCAGCCCGACTAGCAGAAGCACAGATACGCAGTATTTT	CASSPTSRSTDTQYF
few	TRBD2	TRBV7-8	TRBJ2-1	TGTGCCAGCAGCTTAGCGCTTAGGGGACTAGCGGGATACAATGAGCAGTTCTTC	CASSLALRGLAGYNEQFF
NA	NA	TRBV11-3	TRBJ2-7	TGTGCCAGCAGCTTAGGGGCAGAATACGAGCAGTACTTC	CASSLGAEYEQYF
NA	NA	TRBV19	TRBJ1-1	TGTGCCAGTAGTGTTCAGGGTTTCGGGAACACTGAAGCTTTCTTT	CASSVQGFGNTEAFF
NA	TRBD1	TRBV18	TRBJ1-2	TGTGCCAGCTCATCTGGACAGGGGTTAGGCTATGGCTACACCTTC	CASSSGQGLGYGYTF
NA	NA	TRBV2	TRBJ1-4	TGTGCCAGCAGCCCGAGACAGGTTTCTGCAACTAATGAAAAACTGTTTTTT	CASSPRQVSATNEKLFF
NA	TRBD1	TRBV19	TRBJ1-1	TGTGCCAGTAGGGGGACAGGGCTTATGAACACTGAAGCTTTCTTT	CASRGTGLMNTEAFF
NA	NA	TRBV9	TRBJ1-1	TGTGCCAGCAGCGCCGGACAGCGCACTGAAGCTTTCTTT	CASSAGQRTEAFF
NA	TRBD1	TRBV18	TRBJ1-2	TGTGCCAGCTTTAATGACAGGGGAATCGGCTACACCTTC	CASFNDRGIGYTF
few	NA	TRBV27	TRBJ2-2	TGTGCCAGCACTCACAGGGTTAACACCGGGGAGCTGTTTTTT	CASTHRVNTGELFF
few	NA	TRBV4-1	TRBJ2-5	TGCGCCAGCAGCCAATCGGCAGGATTACCTAAAGAGACCCAGTACTTC	CASSQSAGLPKETQYF
NA	TRBD2	TRBV6-5	TRBJ2-7	TGTGCCAGCAGTACGGGGGGGAAATCCTACGAGCAGTACTTC	CASSTGGKSYEQYF
NA	NA	TRBV6-5	TRBJ1-2	TGTGCCAGCAGAATCGACAGTTCCCTATATGGCTACACCTTC	CASRIDSSLYGYTF
NA	NA	TRBV7-6	TRBJ2-7	TGTGCCAGCAGCTTAGACAGGGTTGGCTACGAGCAGTACTTC	CASSLDRVGYEQYF
once	TRBD1	TRBV6-5	TRBJ2-7	TGTGCCAGCAGTTACGGGGGACAGACCTACGAGCAGTACTTC	CASSYGGQTYEQYF
NA	NA	TRBV27	TRBJ2-3	TGTGCCAGCAGGCTAGCGTATGTCACAGATACGCAGTATTTT	CASRLAYVTDTQYF
NA	TRBD1	TRBV5-6	TRBJ1-3	TGTGCCAGCAGCTTGGCGCCGGAAGTCAGGGGGCCAGGCACCATATATTTT	CASSLAPEVRGPGTIYF
few	NA	TRBV10-3	TRBJ2-3	TGTGCCATCAAGCGGGCCGAAGGGACAGATACGCAGTATTTT	CAIKRAEGTDTQYF
NA	NA	TRBV7-9	TRBJ2-7	TGTGCCAGTAGCTCTGAGCTAGCCTACGAGCAGTACTTC	CASSSELAYEQYF
NA	NA	TRBV18	TRBJ1-2	TGTGCCAGCCCGGCGAGTTCAGGTTCCTACTATGGCTACACCTTC	CASPASSGSYYGYTF
NA	TRBD1	TRBV18	TRBJ2-5	TGTGCCAGCTCCCGACAGGGTCCAGAGACCCAGTACTTC	CASSRQGPETQYF
NA	NA	TRBV18	TRBJ2-2	TGTGCCAGCTCACCATATGCAGGGGCGAACACCGGGGAGCTGTTTTTT	CASSPYAGANTGELFF